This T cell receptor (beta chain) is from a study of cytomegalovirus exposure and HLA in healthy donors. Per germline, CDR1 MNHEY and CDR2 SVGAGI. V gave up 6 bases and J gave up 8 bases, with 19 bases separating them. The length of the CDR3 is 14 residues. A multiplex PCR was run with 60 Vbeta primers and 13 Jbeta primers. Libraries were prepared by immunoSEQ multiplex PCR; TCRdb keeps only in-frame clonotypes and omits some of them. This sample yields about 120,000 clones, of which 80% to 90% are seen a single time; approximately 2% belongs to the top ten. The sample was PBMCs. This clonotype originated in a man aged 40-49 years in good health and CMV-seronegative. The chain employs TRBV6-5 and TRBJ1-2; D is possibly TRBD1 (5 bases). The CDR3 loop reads CASSRSDKGRGYTF. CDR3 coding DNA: TGTGCCAGCAGCCGAAGCGATAAGGGGCGCGGCTACACCTTC.